A selection of T cell receptor beta chains follows, all from one sample in a study of cytomegalovirus exposure and HLA in healthy donors. Clones were sequenced by immunoSEQ multiplex PCR, and TCRdb holds only the in-frame ones, with some missing. Of some 180,000 clones listed, roughly three quarters were seen once; the top ten hold roughly 1.2%. Sequenced sample: PBMCs. The receptors derive from a woman between 25 and 40 years old in good health and CMV-seronegative. Both conserved end residues are part of each CDR3. The D gene is left open where the match is weak. Clone size is not always given. Where it is, it says once, few, many or a class for expanded clones.

cdr3_aa: CSVEGPGNYGYTF
cdr3_nt: TGCAGCGTTGAAGGGCCAGGAAACTATGGCTACACCTTC
j_call: TRBJ1-2
d_call: -
v_call: TRBV29-1
clone_size: -
cdr3_length: 13

cdr3_aa: CASGETGGSYNEQFF
cdr3_nt: TGTGCTAGTGGCGAGACAGGGGGGTCCTACAATGAGCAGTTCTTC
j_call: TRBJ2-1
d_call: TRBD1
v_call: TRBV12-5
clone_size: -
cdr3_length: 15

cdr3_aa: CASSLVGGGEKLFF
cdr3_nt: TGTGCCAGCAGTTTAGTAGGGGGAGGGGAAAAACTGTTTTTT
j_call: TRBJ1-4
d_call: -
v_call: TRBV27
clone_size: -
cdr3_length: 14

cdr3_aa: CAGEEGAGGYTF
cdr3_nt: TGTGCCGGGGAGGAGGGGGCCGGTGGCTACACCTTC
j_call: TRBJ1-2
d_call: TRBD1
v_call: TRBV2
clone_size: few
cdr3_length: 12

cdr3_aa: CASMGHQGSSSYNSPLHF
cdr3_nt: TGTGCCAGTATGGGACACCAAGGCTCGAGCTCCTATAATTCACCCCTCCACTTT
j_call: TRBJ1-6
d_call: -
v_call: TRBV19
clone_size: -
cdr3_length: 18

cdr3_aa: CLISDRRHTEAFF
cdr3_nt: TGCCTGATATCCGACAGACGACACACTGAAGCTTTCTTT
j_call: TRBJ1-1
d_call: -
v_call: TRBV29-1
clone_size: -
cdr3_length: 13

cdr3_aa: CAWNLGGLGTEAFF
cdr3_nt: TGTGCCTGGAACCTTGGAGGGTTAGGCACTGAAGCTTTCTTT
j_call: TRBJ1-1
d_call: -
v_call: TRBV30
clone_size: -
cdr3_length: 14

cdr3_aa: CASGRTGPYYGYTF
cdr3_nt: TGTGCCAGCGGACGGACAGGGCCATATTACGGCTACACCTTC
j_call: TRBJ1-2
d_call: TRBD1
v_call: TRBV6-1
clone_size: -
cdr3_length: 14

cdr3_aa: CASGPGKGGGTDTQYF
cdr3_nt: TGTGCTAGTGGCCCCGGGAAGGGGGGGGGAACAGATACGCAGTATTTT
j_call: TRBJ2-3
d_call: -
v_call: TRBV12-5
clone_size: -
cdr3_length: 16

cdr3_aa: CASSNPNFSYNSYEQYF
cdr3_nt: TGTGCCAGCAGCAACCCCAATTTCAGTTACAACTCCTACGAGCAGTACTTC
j_call: TRBJ2-7
d_call: -
v_call: TRBV21-1
clone_size: -
cdr3_length: 17

cdr3_aa: CASSDGTGAYEQYF
cdr3_nt: TGTGCCAGCAGTGACGGGACAGGTGCCTACGAGCAGTACTTC
j_call: TRBJ2-7
d_call: TRBD1
v_call: TRBV25-1
clone_size: -
cdr3_length: 14

cdr3_aa: CASSATGSSYNEQFF
cdr3_nt: TGTGCCAGCAGTGCTACCGGGTCCTCCTACAATGAGCAGTTCTTC
j_call: TRBJ2-1
d_call: -
v_call: TRBV6-4
clone_size: -
cdr3_length: 15

cdr3_aa: CASSLGRSGGGYTF
cdr3_nt: TGTGCCAGCAGTCTAGGGAGGTCGGGGGGTGGCTACACCTTC
j_call: TRBJ1-2
d_call: -
v_call: TRBV6-1
clone_size: -
cdr3_length: 14

cdr3_aa: CASSFWVGLAGTDTQYF
cdr3_nt: TGTGCCAGCAGTTTTTGGGTGGGACTAGCGGGGACAGATACGCAGTATTTT
j_call: TRBJ2-3
d_call: TRBD2
v_call: TRBV27
clone_size: -
cdr3_length: 17

cdr3_aa: CAWTPGLAGGGDTQYF
cdr3_nt: TGTGCCTGGACTCCGGGACTAGCGGGAGGAGGAGATACGCAGTATTTT
j_call: TRBJ2-3
d_call: TRBD2
v_call: TRBV30
clone_size: -
cdr3_length: 16

cdr3_aa: CASRGLAGANGELFF
cdr3_nt: TGTGCCAGCAGAGGACTAGCGGGAGCGAACGGGGAGCTGTTTTTT
j_call: TRBJ2-2
d_call: TRBD2
v_call: TRBV6-5
clone_size: once
cdr3_length: 15

cdr3_aa: CATSRDGQPRGQETQYF
cdr3_nt: TGTGCCACCAGCAGGGACGGACAGCCACGGGGCCAAGAGACCCAGTACTTC
j_call: TRBJ2-5
d_call: -
v_call: TRBV15
clone_size: -
cdr3_length: 17

cdr3_aa: CASSVGQLSGNTIYF
cdr3_nt: TGTGCCAGCAGCGTAGGACAGCTTTCTGGAAACACCATATATTTT
j_call: TRBJ1-3
d_call: -
v_call: TRBV9
clone_size: -
cdr3_length: 15

cdr3_aa: CASSYVGTVDYGYTF
cdr3_nt: TGTGCCAGCAGTTACGTTGGGACAGTGGACTATGGCTACACCTTC
j_call: TRBJ1-2
d_call: TRBD1
v_call: TRBV6-5
clone_size: -
cdr3_length: 15

cdr3_aa: CASSRGQGGEKLFF
cdr3_nt: TGTGCCAGCAGCCGGGGACAGGGTGGTGAAAAACTGTTTTTT
j_call: TRBJ1-4
d_call: TRBD1
v_call: TRBV5-8
clone_size: -
cdr3_length: 14

cdr3_aa: CASSISGREVPHF
cdr3_nt: TGTGCCAGTAGTATATCTGGTCGGGAGGTTCCTCATTTT
j_call: TRBJ1-5
d_call: -
v_call: TRBV19
clone_size: once
cdr3_length: 13

cdr3_aa: CASSERGNTIYF
cdr3_nt: TGTGCCAGCAGTGAACGGGGAAACACCATATATTTT
j_call: TRBJ1-3
d_call: -
v_call: TRBV28
clone_size: -
cdr3_length: 12

cdr3_aa: CASSSRQGGTDTQYF
cdr3_nt: TGCGCCAGCAGCTCAAGACAGGGAGGTACAGATACGCAGTATTTT
j_call: TRBJ2-3
d_call: -
v_call: TRBV5-1
clone_size: -
cdr3_length: 15

cdr3_aa: CASRGDRAISEQYF
cdr3_nt: TGTGCCAGCAGGGGGGACAGGGCAATAAGCGAGCAGTACTTC
j_call: TRBJ2-7
d_call: TRBD1
v_call: TRBV28
clone_size: -
cdr3_length: 14

cdr3_aa: CASSSRQGRSYEQYF
cdr3_nt: TGCGCCAGCAGCTCCCGACAGGGGAGGTCCTACGAGCAGTACTTC
j_call: TRBJ2-7
d_call: TRBD1
v_call: TRBV5-1
clone_size: -
cdr3_length: 15

cdr3_aa: CASSQATGRETQYF
cdr3_nt: TGCGCCAGCAGCCAAGCGACAGGGCGGGAGACCCAGTACTTC
j_call: TRBJ2-5
d_call: TRBD1
v_call: TRBV4-1
clone_size: -
cdr3_length: 14

cdr3_aa: CASSSLAGATNEKLFF
cdr3_nt: TGTGCCAGCAGTTCCCTAGCAGGGGCAACTAATGAAAAACTGTTTTTT
j_call: TRBJ1-4
d_call: -
v_call: TRBV28
clone_size: -
cdr3_length: 16

cdr3_aa: CASRVTSAFYNEQFF
cdr3_nt: TGTGCCAGCAGGGTAACTAGTGCCTTCTACAATGAGCAGTTCTTC
j_call: TRBJ2-1
d_call: -
v_call: TRBV6-5
clone_size: once
cdr3_length: 15

cdr3_aa: CASSLTGIGTEAFF
cdr3_nt: TGTGCCAGCAGCCTGACAGGTATCGGAACTGAAGCTTTCTTT
j_call: TRBJ1-1
d_call: -
v_call: TRBV5-4
clone_size: -
cdr3_length: 14

cdr3_aa: CASLSGYMNTEAFF
cdr3_nt: TGTGCCAGCCTCTCGGGTTACATGAACACTGAAGCTTTCTTT
j_call: TRBJ1-1
d_call: -
v_call: TRBV6-5
clone_size: -
cdr3_length: 14

cdr3_aa: CASSPGTGEETQYF
cdr3_nt: TGTGCCAGCAGCCCCGGGACAGGGGAAGAGACCCAGTACTTC
j_call: TRBJ2-5
d_call: TRBD1
v_call: TRBV7-3
clone_size: once
cdr3_length: 14

cdr3_aa: CASSLGGGRSTDTQYF
cdr3_nt: TGTGCCAGCAGCTTGGGTGGGGGGAGAAGCACAGATACGCAGTATTTT
j_call: TRBJ2-3
d_call: -
v_call: TRBV5-4
clone_size: -
cdr3_length: 16

cdr3_aa: CASKSGWFRVAENYEQYF
cdr3_nt: TGTGCCAGCAAATCCGGGTGGTTTCGAGTAGCGGAAAATTACGAGCAGTACTTC
j_call: TRBJ2-7
d_call: -
v_call: TRBV2
clone_size: once
cdr3_length: 18

cdr3_aa: CAWSVGAGLDGYTF
cdr3_nt: TGTGCCTGGAGTGTAGGGGCAGGCCTGGATGGCTACACCTTC
j_call: TRBJ1-2
d_call: -
v_call: TRBV30
clone_size: -
cdr3_length: 14

cdr3_aa: CASTPSGGSEPQHF
cdr3_nt: TGTGCCAGCACCCCCTCAGGGGGATCGGAGCCCCAGCATTTT
j_call: TRBJ1-5
d_call: TRBD1
v_call: TRBV2
clone_size: few
cdr3_length: 14

cdr3_aa: CASIQSGLPASHGTF
cdr3_nt: TGTGCCAGCATTCAAAGCGGACTACCCGCTTCACACGGCACCTTC
j_call: TRBJ1-2
d_call: -
v_call: TRBV28
clone_size: -
cdr3_length: 15

cdr3_aa: CASSLTAGGPRTGELFF
cdr3_nt: TGTGCCAGCAGCTTAACTGCGGGAGGGCCGAGGACCGGGGAGCTGTTTTTT
j_call: TRBJ2-2
d_call: TRBD2
v_call: TRBV7-9
clone_size: -
cdr3_length: 17

cdr3_aa: CASSESRNYGYTF
cdr3_nt: TGTGCCAGCAGTGAATCTAGAAACTATGGCTACACCTTC
j_call: TRBJ1-2
d_call: -
v_call: TRBV6-1
clone_size: -
cdr3_length: 13

cdr3_aa: CASSQDASGRWVETQYF
cdr3_nt: TGTGCCAGCAGCCAAGATGCTAGCGGGAGATGGGTAGAGACCCAGTACTTC
j_call: TRBJ2-5
d_call: TRBD2
v_call: TRBV14
clone_size: -
cdr3_length: 17

cdr3_aa: CASSYFVHGGLAGGKQFF
cdr3_nt: TGTGCCAGCAGTTATTTCGTGCACGGGGGACTAGCGGGAGGAAAGCAGTTCTTC
j_call: TRBJ2-1
d_call: TRBD2
v_call: TRBV28
clone_size: -
cdr3_length: 18

cdr3_aa: CASSPNRGSEAFF
cdr3_nt: TGCGCCAGCAGTCCGAACAGGGGCTCCGAAGCTTTCTTT
j_call: TRBJ1-1
d_call: TRBD1
v_call: TRBV10-2
clone_size: -
cdr3_length: 13

cdr3_aa: CASSSSPTGSLYGYTF
cdr3_nt: TGTGCCAGCAGCTCGTCCCCCACAGGGTCCCTTTATGGCTACACCTTC
j_call: TRBJ1-2
d_call: -
v_call: TRBV7-2
clone_size: once
cdr3_length: 16

cdr3_aa: CASRADRGNSPLHF
cdr3_nt: TGTGCCAGCAGGGCGGACAGGGGTAATTCACCCCTCCACTTT
j_call: TRBJ1-6
d_call: TRBD1
v_call: TRBV28
clone_size: few
cdr3_length: 14

cdr3_aa: CASEPGNTEAFF
cdr3_nt: TGTGCCAGCGAACCGGGGAACACTGAAGCTTTCTTT
j_call: TRBJ1-1
d_call: -
v_call: TRBV6-1
clone_size: once
cdr3_length: 12

cdr3_aa: CASSRQGGSPLHF
cdr3_nt: TGTGCCAGCAGTAGACAGGGAGGTTCACCCCTCCACTTT
j_call: TRBJ1-6
d_call: TRBD1
v_call: TRBV2
clone_size: -
cdr3_length: 13

cdr3_aa: CASSQHRDNEKLFF
cdr3_nt: TGTGCCAGCAGCCAACACAGGGATAATGAAAAACTGTTTTTT
j_call: TRBJ1-4
d_call: -
v_call: TRBV4-2
clone_size: -
cdr3_length: 14

cdr3_aa: CAWSVSAGRRVTQYF
cdr3_nt: TGTGCCTGGAGTGTATCCGCGGGACGTCGGGTGACGCAGTATTTT
j_call: TRBJ2-3
d_call: -
v_call: TRBV30
clone_size: -
cdr3_length: 15

cdr3_aa: CSARSTGTNTGELFF
cdr3_nt: TGCAGCGCGAGATCAACCGGGACAAACACCGGGGAGCTGTTTTTT
j_call: TRBJ2-2
d_call: -
v_call: TRBV29-1
clone_size: -
cdr3_length: 15

cdr3_aa: CASSSTTGTPIQETQYF
cdr3_nt: TGCGCCAGCAGCTCGACGACCGGGACACCTATCCAAGAGACCCAGTACTTC
j_call: TRBJ2-5
d_call: -
v_call: TRBV5-1
clone_size: few
cdr3_length: 17

cdr3_aa: CSVGLAATYEQYF
cdr3_nt: TGCAGCGTTGGGTTAGCGGCGACCTACGAGCAGTACTTC
j_call: TRBJ2-7
d_call: -
v_call: TRBV29-1
clone_size: -
cdr3_length: 13

cdr3_aa: CAWSVRDRGSVSGNTIYF
cdr3_nt: TGTGCCTGGAGTGTACGGGACAGGGGATCCGTCTCTGGAAACACCATATATTTT
j_call: TRBJ1-3
d_call: TRBD1
v_call: TRBV30
clone_size: -
cdr3_length: 18

cdr3_aa: CSALDRHKHTDTQYF
cdr3_nt: TGCAGCGCCCTGGACAGACATAAGCACACAGATACGCAGTATTTT
j_call: TRBJ2-3
d_call: -
v_call: TRBV29-1
clone_size: -
cdr3_length: 15

cdr3_aa: CASSQDGQFNQPQHF
cdr3_nt: TGCGCCAGCAGCCAAGACGGACAATTCAATCAGCCCCAGCATTTT
j_call: TRBJ1-5
d_call: -
v_call: TRBV4-1
clone_size: -
cdr3_length: 15